This TCR beta chain appears in the sequencing data of a study of blood T cell repertoires in COVID-19. This clone was counted only a few times. Produced via immunoSEQ multiplex PCR; TCRdb's table is partial and in-frame only. The sample holds around 46,000 clones; 75% to 90% are singletons and the top ten take 15% to 17%. This CDR3 comprises 14 residues. From germline, CDR1 is SGDLS and CDR2 YYNGEE. V lost 0 bases and J 3 bases, leaving 9 bases between the germline ends. This chain connects TRBV9 to TRBJ2-5; TRBD1 is a possible D gene (6 bases). Sequenced input: peripheral blood. This clonotype was sampled from a human donor in a cohort sampled during active COVID-19. The donor label of this sample is uncertain. The chain's CDR3 is CASSVGTVKETQYF. The CDR3 DNA reads as TGTGCCAGCAGCGTAGGGACAGTCAAAGAGACCCAGTACTTC.